Below are 14 T cell receptor beta chains sequenced from a single sample in a study of tissue T cells after allogeneic stem cell transplantation. Generated by immunoSEQ multiplex PCR, the TCRdb table keeps only in-frame clones and is missing some. The data hold approximately 45,000 clones, with about three quarters observed a single time. The sample taken for sequencing was sorted cells pooled from one or two spleens. The receptors here all came from a pool of C57BL/6 mice in good health.

Regarding this clone: Mouse gene names and germline throughout. The sequenced fragment ends 1 residue before the CDR3 boundary, so the rest is inferred from the germline J gene. The chain has TRBV13-2 and TRBJ2-3; D gene uncertain. V lost 0 bases, J lost 4 bases, and 3 bases lay in between. Germline-derived CDR1 and CDR2 are NNHNN and SYGAGS (reference sequence). The CDR3 totals 12 residues. CDR3 DNA (partial): TGTGCCAGCGGTGATGCTCCAGAAACGCTGTAT. It translates to CASGDAPETLY. The complete CDR3 protein is CASGDAPETLYF.

Worth noting for this clone: Any gene name here is a mouse gene name. The read ends 1 residue shy of where the CDR3 ends; the end is completed using the germline J gene. Other DNA sequences in the same sample also yield this CDR3. This rearrangement joins TRBV4 to TRBJ2-7, with TRBD2 identical over 7 bases. Germline assignment: CDR1 LGHDT and CDR2 YNNKQL (reference sequence). J gave up 2 bases and V 4 bases, and 2 bases lay outside the gene matches. This CDR3 has 13 amino acids. The CDR3 loop reads CASSWGGTYEQYF. The CDR3 bases that were read are TGTGCCAGCAGCTGGGGGGGGACCTATGAACAGTAC.

As for this clone: Genes and germline come from the mouse. The read terminates 1 residue ahead of where the CDR3 ends, so the germline J gene completes it. The chain links TRBV1 to TRBJ1-3, with D possibly matching TRBD1 (5 bases). Trimming stripped 1 base from V and 2 bases from J, with 6 bases between. The CDR3 runs to 14 residues. The germline V gene has CDR1 NSQYPW and CDR2 LRSPGD (reference sequence). The chain's CDR3 is CTCSAARAGNTLYF. The CDR3 DNA, read in part, is TGCACCTGCAGTGCAGCCAGGGCTGGAAATACGCTCTAT.

Remarks on this clone: The listed genes are named as in mouse. Read coverage stops 1 residue before the CDR3 terminus; the germline J gene supplies the remainder. This sample also contains other DNA sequences that code for the same CDR3. V and J are TRBV15 and TRBJ1-1; D is uncertain. Trimming took 6 bases from V and 0 from J, leaving 8 bases between them. This CDR3 is built from 13 residues. Germline CDR1 SGHND, CDR2 FRSKSL. The CDR3 bases that were read are TGTGCCAGCAGCCCGGGGACAAACACAGAAGTCTTC. Translating it yields CASSPGTNTEVF. The full CDR3 protein reads CASSPGTNTEVFF.

For this clone: The gene names here belong to mouse. The CDR3 extends 1 residue past the end of the read, so its final part is completed from the germline J gene. The V and J genes are TRBV5 and TRBJ2-7; 8 positions match TRBD2. CDR1 is LGHNA, CDR2 YNLKQL, per germline (reference sequence). With 0 bases clipped from V and 2 bases from J, the junction kept 6 bases outside the gene matches. The CDR3 extends over 16 amino acids. The covered CDR3 bases are TGTGCCAGCAGCCAAGATCTTGGGGGGGAAACCTATGAACAGTAC. Amino acids: CASSQDLGGETYEQY. The whole CDR3 protein reads CASSQDLGGETYEQYF.

Note on this clone: All gene names here are mouse names. The CDR3 end lies 1 residue beyond the end of the read and is filled in from the germline J gene. Different DNA sequences within this sample yield the same CDR3. The V call is TRBV13-3, the J call TRBJ2-5; 11 bases match TRBD1. The junction had 3 bases not matched to a gene; V was cut back by 3 bases and J by 6 bases. This CDR3 is built from 14 residues. Germline loops: CDR1 NNHDY, CDR2 SYVADS. The CDR3 DNA, read in part, is TGTGCCAGCAGTGGCGGACAGGGGGCGGACACCCAGTAC. It codes for CASSGGQGADTQY. In full, the CDR3 reads CASSGGQGADTQYF.

Remarks on this clone: Germline and genes here are mouse. The read ends 1 residue early relative to the CDR3; the germline J gene fills the gap. The chain combines TRBV16 with TRBJ2-5; 8 bases map to TRBD2. Germline CDR1 SGHSA, CDR2 FRNQAP. The J segment lost 2 bases and the V segment lost 6 bases, leaving 4 bases of the junction unmatched. CDR3 length equals 14 residues. The chain's CDR3 is CASRATGVQDTQYF. CDR3 bases read: TGTGCAAGCAGGGCGACTGGGGTCCAAGACACCCAGTAC.

This clone was detected only a few times. Genes here carry mouse names. Read coverage stops 1 residue before the CDR3 terminus; the germline J gene supplies the remainder. The V call is TRBV31, the J call TRBJ2-7, with D tentatively TRBD2 (6 bases). Germline CDR1 GKSSPN, CDR2 SITVG. The V end lost 1 base, the J end lost 7 bases, and 8 bases lay between the germline ends. The CDR3 is made up of 11 amino acids. The CDR3 reads CAWSRGEEQYF. The covered CDR3 bases are TGTGCCTGGAGTCGGGGGGAGGAACAGTAC.

Remarks on this clone: Germline and genes here are mouse. The CDR3 is cut off 1 residue early in the read; its end comes from the germline J gene. This sequence joins TRBV20 and TRBJ2-7; D might be TRBD2 (6 bases). The CDR3 runs to 14 residues. Trimming took off 0 bases at V and 0 bases at J, with 9 bases between the two ends. Germline V gene lookup returns CDR1 GFQATS and CDR2 STVNSAI. The CDR3 bases that were read are TGTGGTGCTAGGGACTGGGGAAACTCCTATGAACAGTAC. This codes for CGARDWGNSYEQY. The CDR3, in full, reads CGARDWGNSYEQYF. Supplemented by reference TRBV20 and TRBJ2-7, the full variable domain reads GALVYQYPRRTICKSGTSMRMECQAVGFQATSVAWYRQSPQKTFELIALSTVNSAIKYEQNFTQEKFPISHPNLSFSSMTVLNAYLEDRGLYLCGARDWGNSYEQYFGPGTRLTVL.

As for this clone: Gene and germline names: mouse. The CDR3 goes on 1 residue after the read ends, and that part is filled in from the germline J gene. The chain is built from TRBV14 and TRBJ2-4; 10 bases are shared with TRBD2. V shed 5 bases, J shed 0 bases, and the junction held 3 bases outside the gene matches. CDR3 size: 15 residues. Germline assignment: CDR1 SGHDT and CDR2 FRDEAV. The DNA read from the CDR3 is TGTGCCAGCAGGACTGGGGGGCCTAGTCAAAACACCTTGTAC. Protein sequence: CASRTGGPSQNTLY. The whole CDR3 protein reads CASRTGGPSQNTLYF.

As to this clone: A junction end diverges from the germline sequence, so it may reflect a read error. Here the gene names and germline are mouse. The read ends 1 residue early relative to the CDR3; the germline J gene fills the gap. The gene calls are TRBV31 and TRBJ2-5; possibly TRBD1 or TRBD2 for D (5 bases each). The CDR3 has 14 amino acids. Germline V lookup: CDR1 GKSSPN, CDR2 SITVG. CDR3 sequence reads: CARSSGANQDTQYF. Incomplete CDR3 DNA: TGTGCCCGGAGCTCCGGGGCAAACCAAGACACCCAGTAC.

As concerns this clone: Gene names are mouse gene names. The CDR3 goes on 1 residue after the read ends, and that part is filled in from the germline J gene. The V gene is TRBV15, the J gene TRBJ2-3; D remains unclear. The length of the CDR3 is 15 residues. Germline V gene sequence: CDR1 SGHND, CDR2 FRSKSL. Deletions cut 3 bases from V and 0 bases from J, with 10 bases between. CDR3 sequence reads: CASSLWDSSAETLYF. CDR3 DNA (partial): TGTGCCAGCAGTTTGTGGGATTCTAGTGCAGAAACGCTGTAT.

As to this clone: Gene names and germline refer to mouse. The read gets to within 1 residue of the CDR3 end, and the germline J gene fills in the rest. The chain carries TRBV14 and TRBJ2-1; D is ambiguous. Germline V gene sequence: CDR1 SGHDT, CDR2 FRDEAV. This CDR3 is built from 14 residues. V gave up 4 bases and J gave up 0 bases, with 8 bases separating them. Partial CDR3 DNA: TGTGCCAGCAGTCCCGGGAATAACTATGCTGAGCAGTTC. Encoded protein: CASSPGNNYAEQF. The CDR3 in its entirety is CASSPGNNYAEQFF.

Comments on this clone: The genes are named according to mouse. With the read ending 1 residue before the CDR3 end, the germline J gene is used to fill in that end. The J gene is TRBJ1-6, the V gene TRBV14, with D perhaps TRBD1 (6 bases). Being an ORF, TRBJ1-6 has a function that is uncertain. CDR1 and CDR2 (germline): SGHDT, FRDEAV. V lost 5 bases and J 0 bases, leaving 12 bases between the germline ends. CDR3 size: 16 residues. The CDR3 here is CASSLGTFSYNSPLYF. The DNA read from the CDR3 is TGTGCCAGCAGCCTCGGGACATTTTCCTATAATTCGCCCCTCTAC.